This T cell receptor (beta chain) was retrieved from a study of T cells in Graves' hyperthyroidism and ophthalmopathy. Study as a whole: At initial diagnosis, before any treatment had begun, peripheral blood was obtained. Overall study results and limits: Among clonotypes expanded in thyroid above 0.001, most were also found in blood.

Amplified TCR beta CDR3 regions derived from RNA transcripts. TCR CDR3 regions were first amplified by RT-PCR with HTBI primers. TCRdb reprocessed the multiplex PCR reads with MiXCR, giving one entry per CDR3 protein. The repertoire has 620,000 or so distinct CDR3 sequences, about 15% of them found once; the top ten carry under 15%. A few counts support this clonotype. Its antigen is as yet unknown. The study left out patients who had uncontrolled infection, other autoimmune disease, pregnancy or lactation. The PBMCs were sourced from fresh peripheral blood (less than 11 ml). Sequencing input: blood. The TCR comes from a woman aged 45-59 years with Graves' ophthalmopathy.

CDR3 region: CASSQTGQGRYEQYF. CDR3 DNA: TGCGCCAGCAGCCAGACCGGACAGGGAAGGTACGAGCAGTACTTC. This chain links TRBV4-1 with TRBJ2-7; TRBD1 matches 8 bases. CDR1 is MGHRA, CDR2 YSYEKL, per germline. V trimming: 3 bases; J trimming: 4 bases; junction bases outside the gene matches: 8. The CDR3 has 15 residues.